This T cell receptor beta chain derives from a study of blood T cell repertoires in COVID-19 (TCRdb year 2020). Concerning the study at large: Samples covering the acute and convalescent phases of COVID-19 were provided by collaborators in the United States, Italy and Spain. A freely available public database, intended as a resource for researchers studying the immune response to SARS-CoV-2, is where the repertoires were released. The prospective study material was composed of cDNA or gDNA derived from T cells, B-cell-depleted T cells, or PBMCs. Deeply sampled blood TCRbeta repertoires from subjects exposed to, actively infected with, or recovered from COVID-19 were included in the dataset. The samples were drawn from two sources: the first 160 participants of the ongoing ImmuneRACE study, and about 1,300 subjects contributed by 6 global collaborators. Sample metadata almost always included a de-identified subject ID, COVID-19 status, age in years and sex. HLA class I and class II types, where available, came from metadata supplied by the sample provider rather than from assay-based typing.

What the study reported, not specific to this receptor: The amount of clinical and demographic metadata varied by source and participant and was provided uncurated.

Collaborating institutions collected whole blood in K2EDTA tubes following their own protocols. For TCRbeta analysis, collaborators shipped samples as frozen whole blood, isolated PBMCs, or DNA extracted from either of those sample types. This clone was picked up a small number of times. There is no known antigen for this receptor. One end of the junction varies from germline; a read error may be responsible. The immunoSEQ Assay, a bias-controlled multiplex PCR, was used to amplify TCRbeta CDR3 regions from genomic DNA. As for how the authors treated the data: The number of nucleated cells in each sample was estimated from the amplification of reference gene primers within the assay. To quantify the absolute abundance of each unique TCRbeta CDR3 rearrangement, sequence reads were collapsed and filtered. For each sample, productive Simpson clonality was calculated by taking the square root of Simpson's diversity index across productive rearrangements. The immuneACCESS repertoire file appears here via TCRdb, limited to in-frame rearrangements. These files lack a portion of the clones; in checked studies, under half of the deficit traces to unresolved V genes, and the cause of the others is not known. V, J and clone size derive from that table, while D and trimming were established from the DNA sequence. Counted in this sample were about 110,000 clones; 65% to 80% of them appeared once. The top ten clonotypes cover 4% to 5.5% of the sample.

From cysteine to phenylalanine, the CDR3 is 15 amino acids long. Only the CDR3 part of the read is kept: 45 bases, read in frame from the first base. CDR1 and CDR2 are read off the germline V gene (reference sequence) as LGHDT and YNNKEL. The sequence was collected from a man between 70 and 80 years old with acute or convalescent COVID-19. The chain uses TRBV3-1 (or the pseudogene TRBV3-2) and TRBJ2-2, with the D gene not clear enough to name. Sample: peripheral blood. The DNA sequence is given as TGTGCCAGCAGGACGACATCTCTGAACGCCGGGGAGCTGTTTTTT. It is translated as CASRTTSLNAGELFF.